Below, 27 T cell receptor beta chains from the same sample are listed, as sequenced in a study of blood T cell repertoires in COVID-19. The method was immunoSEQ multiplex PCR; TCRdb's version includes in-frame clones alone and lacks a portion of them. Here the sample spans around 120,000 clones, over 70% being singletons. The material sequenced was peripheral blood. The source of these receptors is an older woman with acute or convalescent COVID-19.

The rearrangement links TRBV6-6 to TRBJ1-1, with a weak D call TRBD1 (6 bases). The CDR3 consists of 15 residues. Trimming took off 6 bases at V and 4 bases at J, with 18 bases between the two ends. Germline CDR1 MNHNY, CDR2 SVGAGI (reference sequence). DNA for the CDR3: TGTGCCAGCAGCAGAAACAGGGAAACCAGCACTGAAGCTTTCTTT. Translating gives CASSRNRETSTEAFF.

V is TRBV19 and J is TRBJ1-1; D is ambiguous. CDR3 size: 16 residues. In germline, CDR1 is LNHDA, CDR2 SQIVND (reference sequence). Between the trimmed V and J ends, which lost 4 bases and 1 base, there was a span of 16 bases. CDR3 DNA sequence: TGTGCCAGTAGTAGACGACCAGACGCGGCGAACACTGAAGCTTTCTTT. As protein: CASSRRPDAANTEAFF.

The gene calls are TRBV19 and TRBJ2-7, with TRBD1 matching over 9 bases. Germline V gene data show CDR1 as LNHDA and CDR2 as SQIVND (reference sequence). V lost 5 bases to trimming and J lost 3 bases; unmatched junction nucleotides: 8. CDR3 length: 15 residues. This CDR3 is CASSSPGQGHYEQYF. The DNA for the CDR3 is TGTGCCAGTAGTTCTCCGGGACAGGGCCACTACGAGCAGTACTTC.

The V gene is TRBV4-2, the J gene TRBJ1-2, with TRBD1 matching over 7 bases. There are 16 residues in the CDR3. From germline, CDR1 is LGHNA and CDR2 YNFKEQ. V shed 0 bases and J 1 base; nucleotides not matched to a gene: 5. The DNA of the CDR3 is TGTGCCAGCAGCCAAGAAGCAGGGGGAAGTAACTATGGCTACACCTTC. This gives the protein CASSQEAGGSNYGYTF.

This clone was observed a handful of times. This chain connects TRBV2 to TRBJ2-7, with 8 bases matching TRBD2. The germline V gene has CDR1 SNHLY and CDR2 FYNNEI. V was pared by 3 bases and J by 3 bases, with 7 bases of the junction left unmatched. CDR3 length equals 15 residues. Here the CDR3 DNA reads TGTGCCAGCAGTGATGAAGCGGGGGTTGGCTACGAGCAGTACTTC. The encoded protein is CASSDEAGVGYEQYF.

The chain combines TRBV6-5 with TRBJ1-6; 9 bases align to TRBD1. The CDR3 consists of 14 residues. Germline CDR1 reads MNHEY; CDR2 reads SVGAGI. Trimming removed 8 bases from V and 9 bases from J; junction bases left unmatched: 8. CDR3 sequence reads: CASGPGQGASPLHF. CDR3 nucleotide sequence: TGTGCCAGCGGCCCGGGACAGGGCGCTTCACCCCTCCACTTT.

This chain joins TRBV27 and TRBJ2-5; D might be TRBD1 (6 bases). Looked up from germline, CDR1 is MNHEY and CDR2 is SMNVEV (reference sequence). The CDR3 is 16 amino acids. V was clipped by 2 bases and J by 5 bases, with 18 bases between them. The CDR3: CASSLPRDTLGETQYF. DNA for the CDR3: TGTGCCAGCAGTTTACCTCGGGACACCCTTGGGGAGACCCAGTACTTC.

This chain uses TRBV5-1 with TRBJ2-7; 8 bases are a match to TRBD1. The CDR3 extends over 16 amino acids. Germline-derived CDR1 and CDR2 are SGHRS and YFSETQ. V was clipped by 4 bases and J by 3 bases; unmatched bases: 12. For the CDR3, the DNA is TGCGCCAGCAGCCCCCTAGGACAGGGAGGAAGCTACGAGCAGTACTTC. Translating it yields CASSPLGQGGSYEQYF.

The chain combines TRBV9 with TRBJ2-7; TRBD1 might be the D (6 bases). The CDR3 extends over 14 amino acids. Germline lookup yields CDR1 SGDLS and CDR2 YYNGEE. Trimming took off 0 bases at V and 2 bases at J, with 9 bases between the two ends. The CDR3 DNA is TGTGCCAGCAGCGTAGCAACAGGGACCTACGAGCAGTACTTC. Amino acid sequence: CASSVATGTYEQYF.

J is TRBJ2-3 and V is TRBV9; a possible D gene is TRBD1 (5 bases). V was clipped by 4 bases and J by 4 bases, with 13 bases between them. The CDR3 runs 14 residues. Per germline, CDR1 SGDLS and CDR2 YYNGEE. The CDR3 bases are TGTGCCAGCAGCCTCCGGGTAGGGGCAGATACGCAGTATTTT. It yields the protein CASSLRVGADTQYF.

This chain links TRBV7-2 with TRBJ1-1; D gene uncertain. Germline CDR1 is SGHTA and CDR2 is FQGNSA. This CDR3 spans 13 amino acids. V lost 1 base to trimming and J lost 3 bases, with 6 bases between them. CDR3 DNA sequence: TGTGCCAGCAGCTTAGGTCAGTACACTGAAGCTTTCTTT. It translates to CASSLGQYTEAFF.

The chain recombines TRBV19 with TRBJ1-4; 9 bases agree with TRBD1. Germline V CDR1 and CDR2: LNHDA, SQIVND (reference sequence). Losses at the gene ends were 10 bases for V and 8 bases for J; bases not matched to a gene: 8. CDR3 length: 13 residues. The CDR3 DNA reads as TGTGCCACCCGGGACAGGGTTAGGGAAAAACTGTTTTTT. It codes for CATRDRVREKLFF.

The chain uses TRBV6-6 and TRBJ1-1; D possibly corresponds to TRBD1 (5 bases). This CDR3 has 13 amino acids. The V end was cut by 5 bases, the J end by 7 bases, with 14 bases between. Germline CDR1 is MNHNY and CDR2 is SVGAGI (reference sequence). CDR3 protein: CASSTGGKGEAFF. The CDR3 nucleotides are TGTGCCAGCAGTACCGGGGGTAAGGGTGAAGCTTTCTTT.

The rearrangement links TRBV9 to TRBJ2-5; 10 positions match TRBD1. From germline, CDR1 is SGDLS and CDR2 YYNGEE. Trimming removed 4 bases from V and 4 bases from J; junction bases left unmatched: 4. The CDR3 sequence is 14 residues long. CDR3 sequence: CASSSGQGLETQYF. The CDR3 bases are TGTGCCAGCAGCTCGGGACAGGGGTTAGAGACCCAGTACTTC.

This sequence joins TRBV18 and TRBJ1-1; TRBD1 matches at 9 bases. CDR1 and CDR2 (germline): KGHSH, LQKENI. There are 16 residues in the CDR3. J gave up 5 bases and V 0 bases, and 7 bases lay outside the gene matches. CDR3 amino acids: CASSPPNRGLSTEAFF. CDR3 nucleotide sequence: TGTGCCAGCTCACCACCCAACAGGGGGCTGTCGACTGAAGCTTTCTTT.

V and J are TRBV19 and TRBJ2-7; D unresolved. Trimming left V 3 bases short and J 3 bases short, with 6 bases between. Looked up from germline, CDR1 is LNHDA and CDR2 is SQIVND (reference sequence). This CDR3 has 12 residues. CDR3 sequence reads: CASSIGHYEQYF. CDR3 DNA: TGTGCCAGTAGTATTGGGCACTACGAGCAGTACTTC.

The rearrangement uses TRBV5-6 and TRBJ2-3, with 9 bases aligning to TRBD1. The V and J ends lost 5 bases and 4 bases, in that order; junction bases with no gene match: 8. The CDR3 extends over 15 amino acids. CDR1 and CDR2 from the germline V gene are SGHDT and YYEEEE. Here the CDR3 DNA reads TGTGCCAGCAGAGCCGGGACAGGGCTTGCAGATACGCAGTATTTT. This gives the protein CASRAGTGLADTQYF.

The V call is TRBV6-5, the J call TRBJ2-7, with a possible D match to TRBD1 (7 bases). The CDR3 has 15 amino acids. The V gene's germline CDR1 is MNHEY and CDR2 SVGAGI. Trimming left V 6 bases short and J 2 bases short, with 17 bases between. This chain's CDR3 is CASSPPGGKTYEQYF. CDR3 nucleotide sequence: TGTGCCAGCAGCCCCCCAGGGGGGAAAACCTACGAGCAGTACTTC.

In the case of this clone: The sample carries other DNA sequences with the same CDR3. This sequence joins TRBV7-2 and TRBJ1-6; no clear D. The CDR3 sequence is 12 residues long. Germline CDR1 reads SGHTA; CDR2 reads FQGNSA. Trimming took 1 base from V and 13 from J, leaving 8 bases between them. The CDR3 region is CASSLVVPPLHF. Here the CDR3 DNA reads TGTGCCAGCAGCTTAGTAGTCCCGCCCCTCCACTTT.

This sequence joins TRBV5-1 and TRBJ1-1; 9 bases align to TRBD1. J was trimmed by 3 bases and V by 5 bases; bases with no gene match: 11. CDR3 size: 16 residues. Germline V CDR1 and CDR2: SGHRS, YFSETQ. CDR3 sequence reads: CASSRTLQGAHTEAFF. The CDR3 coding sequence is TGCGCCAGCAGTCGGACTCTACAGGGGGCTCACACTGAAGCTTTCTTT.

This sequence joins TRBV30 and TRBJ1-5; possible D gene TRBD1, 6 bases. V lost 4 bases and J 4 bases, leaving 8 bases between the germline ends. This CDR3 comprises 12 residues. Per the germline V gene, CDR1 is GTSNPN and CDR2 is SVGIG (reference sequence). The CDR3 DNA reads TGTGCCTGGAATAGGGGGAATCAGCCCCAGCATTTT. As protein: CAWNRGNQPQHF.

This clone appeared a single time. The chain recombines TRBV3-1 (or the pseudogene TRBV3-2) with TRBJ1-6; 9 bases match TRBD1. Germline trimming cut 4 bases from V and 9 bases from J; bases unmatched to any gene: 7. The CDR3 runs to 15 residues. In germline, CDR1 is LGHDT, CDR2 YNNKEL (reference sequence). CDR3 sequence reads: CASSRLEDRGSPLHF. In DNA, the CDR3 is TGTGCCAGCAGCCGACTGGAGGACAGGGGTTCACCCCTCCACTTT.

This clone was counted only a few times. This rearrangement joins TRBV18 to TRBJ2-5; D perhaps matches TRBD2 (6 bases). V dropped 6 bases and J dropped 2 bases, with 13 bases sitting between them. Germline CDR1 reads KGHSH; CDR2 reads LQKENI. The CDR3 runs to 14 residues. The CDR3 loop is CASSPDGRQETQYF. The CDR3 DNA follows: TGTGCCAGCTCTCCCGATGGGAGGCAAGAGACCCAGTACTTC.

This chain connects TRBV10-3 to TRBJ2-3, with 10 positions matching TRBD1. Germline lookup yields CDR1 ENHRY and CDR2 SYGVKD. The CDR3 covers 18 residues. Unmatched junction bases numbered 9, after V lost 3 bases and J lost 0 bases. For the CDR3, the DNA is TGTGCCATCAGTGACTCCGGACAGGGGGAAGGAAGCACAGATACGCAGTATTTT. Its protein is CAISDSGQGEGSTDTQYF.

J is TRBJ2-5 and V is TRBV27; D perhaps matches TRBD1 (5 bases). Per the germline V gene, CDR1 is MNHEY and CDR2 is SMNVEV (reference sequence). Trimming removed 1 base from V and 2 bases from J, with 8 bases in between. The CDR3 sequence is 14 residues long. In DNA form, the CDR3 reads TGTGCCAGCAGTTTATTAGCAGGGCAAGAGACCCAGTACTTC. It is translated as CASSLLAGQETQYF.

The count of this clone is one. This chain links TRBV20-1 with TRBJ2-1; the D gene is possibly TRBD1 (6 bases). V shed 6 bases and J shed 10 bases, with 13 bases lying between them. CDR3 length equals 11 residues. Germline loops: CDR1 DFQATT, CDR2 SNEGSKA (reference sequence). Here the CDR3 DNA reads TGCAGTGCCAGGGGCTGGCAGGAGCAGTTCTTC. This translates into CSARGWQEQFF.

This clone appeared once. The genes are TRBV24-1 and TRBJ2-1; no clear D. The CDR3 extends over 15 amino acids. CDR1 is KGHDR and CDR2 is SFDVKD in the germline V gene. Trimming removed 5 bases at V and 0 bases at J, with 10 bases between. This CDR3 reads CATSARTASYNEQFF. Here the CDR3 DNA reads TGTGCCACCAGTGCTAGAACGGCCTCCTACAATGAGCAGTTCTTC.